This T cell receptor beta chain is drawn from a study of cytomegalovirus exposure and HLA in healthy donors. 60 Vbeta and 13 Jbeta primers were used in PCR. The data were produced by immunoSEQ multiplex PCR, yet TCRdb's version contains in-frame clones alone and is incomplete. The sample lists under 150,000 clones; around 80% were seen once. Trimming removed 3 bases from V and 2 bases from J, with 12 bases in between. This CDR3 has 15 residues. Germline CDR1 and CDR2: MGHDK and SYGVNS. Whole-study findings and limits: Prediction of most subjects' HLA-A and HLA-B alleles by TCR beta sequences was reportedly accurate. What a later analysis reportedly showed was that an Asian-associated ancestry cluster had fewer N-insertions than the 666-donor mean. According to the study, around 150 TCR beta chains were cytomegalovirus-associated. While the bulk of TCR sequences proved rare, some public TCRs turned up in many donors.

A remark on this clone: What it binds is unknown.

Sequenced sample: PBMCs. The chain combines TRBV25-1 with TRBJ2-3, with a possible D match to TRBD1 (6 bases). The TCR was taken from a male donor in good health and CMV-seronegative. The CDR3 DNA is TGTGCCAGCAGTGACCCCCGACAGGTCACAGATACGCAGTATTTT. This encodes CASSDPRQVTDTQYF.